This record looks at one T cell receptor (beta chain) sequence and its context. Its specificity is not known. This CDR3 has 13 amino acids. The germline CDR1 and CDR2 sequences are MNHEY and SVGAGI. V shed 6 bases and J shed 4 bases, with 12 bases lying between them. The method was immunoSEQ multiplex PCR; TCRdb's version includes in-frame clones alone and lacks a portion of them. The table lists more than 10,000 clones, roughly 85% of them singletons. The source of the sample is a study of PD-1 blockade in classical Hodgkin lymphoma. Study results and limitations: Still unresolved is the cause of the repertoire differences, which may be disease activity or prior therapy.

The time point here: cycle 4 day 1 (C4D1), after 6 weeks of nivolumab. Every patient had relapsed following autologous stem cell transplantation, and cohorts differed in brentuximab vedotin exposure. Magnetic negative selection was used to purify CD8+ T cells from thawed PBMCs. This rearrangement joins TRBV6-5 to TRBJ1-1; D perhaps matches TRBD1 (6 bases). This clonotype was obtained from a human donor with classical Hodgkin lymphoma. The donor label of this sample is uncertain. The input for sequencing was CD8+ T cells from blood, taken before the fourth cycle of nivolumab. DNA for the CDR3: TGTGCCAGCAGCCAACAGGGAACCACTGAAGCTTTCTTT. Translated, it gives CASSQQGTTEAFF.